The present T cell receptor beta chain was sequenced within a study of T cell repertoires in cytomegalovirus infection. Points from the study as a whole: Dominating the ex vivo response were HLA-C-restricted CMV-specific TCR beta clonotypes.

V lost 2 bases, J lost 0 bases, and 14 bases lay in between. This CDR3 comprises 18 residues. CDR1 and CDR2 (germline): LGHNA, YSLEER. TCRdb re-analysed the reads in MiXCR, keeping a single row per CDR3 protein. In the table there are 900,000 to 950,000 distinct CDR3 sequences, approximately 31% of which are singletons. This clonotype was picked up a small number of times. The antigen is unknown. The rearrangement joins TRBV4-3 to TRBJ1-6, with D possibly TRBD1 on 6 matching bases. The sequences come from cultured CD8+ T cells from PBMCs, collected from culture after CMV antigen stimulation. This TCR was recovered from a human donor in good health (CMV status not recorded). Some clones in this sample may be carry-over from other donors' samples. CDR3 residues: CASSQLGQRDSYNSPLHF. CDR3 nucleotide sequence: TGCGCCAGCAGCCAACTTGGACAGCGTGACTCCTATAATTCACCCCTCCACTTT.